What follows are 14 T cell receptor beta chains derived from one specimen sequenced in a study of cytomegalovirus exposure and HLA in healthy donors. The PCR was carried out with 60 Vbeta primers and 13 Jbeta primers. Sequencing was performed with immunoSEQ multiplex PCR; in TCRdb, only in-frame clones are kept and a portion is missing. Of under 200,000 clones in the sample, 75% were seen once. The specimen sequenced was PBMCs. These receptors came from a male donor in good health and CMV-seronegative.

This chain joins TRBV28 and TRBJ2-3; D possibly corresponds to TRBD1 (6 bases). The CDR3 is 14 amino acids. V was pared by 9 bases and J by 0 bases, with 13 bases between. CDR1 and CDR2 (germline): MDHEN, SYDVKM. The CDR3 protein is CASNGQTSTDTQYF. DNA of the CDR3: TGTGCCAGTAACGGACAGACTAGCACAGATACGCAGTATTTT.

The V call is TRBV18, the J call TRBJ2-7; 9 bases fit TRBD1. The germline V gene has CDR1 KGHSH and CDR2 LQKENI. The CDR3 runs to 17 residues. V lost 0 bases and J lost 3; bases outside the gene matches: 9. The CDR3 spells CASSPPGWDREDYEQYF. The DNA for the CDR3 is TGTGCCAGCTCACCACCGGGGTGGGACAGGGAAGACTACGAGCAGTACTTC.

This sequence joins TRBV5-1 and TRBJ2-7; D perhaps matches TRBD1 (6 bases). Germline V gene lookup returns CDR1 SGHRS and CDR2 YFSETQ. The ends were cut back, 2 bases at V and 1 base at J, with 10 bases in the middle. The CDR3 sequence is 14 residues long. DNA for the CDR3: TGCGCCAGCAGCTTTGGACAGATTTCCTACGAGCAGTACTTC. The encoded protein is CASSFGQISYEQYF.

This chain joins TRBV9 and TRBJ1-6, with unresolved D. V lost 0 bases and J lost 14, with 9 bases in between. Germline lookup yields CDR1 SGDLS and CDR2 YYNGEE. This CDR3 has 12 residues. In DNA, the CDR3 is TGTGCCAGCAGCGTAGCGGAGGGAACCCTCCACTTT. Translating gives CASSVAEGTLHF.

The chain couples TRBV6-5 to TRBJ1-2; no reliable D call. CDR1 and CDR2 (germline): MNHEY, SVGAGI. The CDR3 covers 12 residues. V dropped 6 bases and J dropped 2 bases, with 7 bases sitting between them. The chain's CDR3 is CASSRINYGYTF. The CDR3 bases are TGTGCCAGCAGCAGGATCAACTATGGCTACACCTTC.

This clone was seen just once. This chain links TRBV19 with TRBJ1-5; 8 nucleotides match TRBD1. J lost 9 bases, V lost 6 bases, and 13 bases had no gene match. Germline V gene lookup returns CDR1 LNHDA and CDR2 SQIVND (reference sequence). The CDR3 has 15 residues. CDR3 DNA sequence: TGTGCCAGTAGAGCGTTGGACAGGGCCCTGAGGCCCCAGCATTTT. Residues: CASRALDRALRPQHF. The variable domain in full, with the rest retrieved from reference TRBV19 and TRBJ1-5, is DGGITQSPKYLFRKEGQNVTLSCEQNLNHDAMYWYRQDPGQGLRLIYYSQIVNDFQKGDIAEGYSVSREKKESFPLTVTSAQKNPTAFYLCASRALDRALRPQHFGDGTRLSIL.

This clone was detected a few times. The V call is TRBV10-3, the J call TRBJ2-6, with 9 bases matching TRBD1. In germline, CDR1 is ENHRY, CDR2 SYGVKD. The CDR3 spans 17 residues. V was clipped by 4 bases and J by 0 bases; unmatched bases: 4. CDR3 protein: CAISGSGQGSGANVLTF. The DNA of the CDR3 is TGTGCCATCAGTGGTTCGGGACAGGGCTCTGGGGCCAACGTCCTGACTTTC.

V and J are TRBV6-6 and TRBJ1-4; D remains ambiguous. CDR1 and CDR2 from the germline V gene are MNHNY and SVGAGI (reference sequence). Trimming shortened V by 7 bases and J by 5 bases, and 11 bases separated the two germline ends. The CDR3 contains 13 residues. CDR3 sequence: CASIARRNEKLFF. For the CDR3, the DNA is TGTGCCAGCATAGCCCGAAGAAATGAAAAACTGTTTTTT.

This rearrangement joins TRBV30 to TRBJ1-5, with D unresolved. Trimming cost V 2 bases and J 5 bases, with 10 bases left between them. The germline gives CDR1 GTSNPN, CDR2 SVGIG (reference sequence). The CDR3 contains 13 residues. DNA for the CDR3: TGTGCCTGGAGTACTCTGAGCGATCAGCCCCAGCATTTT. This sequence encodes CAWSTLSDQPQHF.

V usage is TRBV19 and J usage is TRBJ2-3; TRBD2 aligns across 10 bases. Germline CDR1 is LNHDA and CDR2 is SQIVND (reference sequence). J was trimmed by 1 base and V by 8 bases; bases with no gene match: 6. There are 15 residues in the CDR3. For the CDR3, the DNA is TGTGCCAGTCAGCGAGCGGGAGGGGGCACAGATACGCAGTATTTT. Protein product: CASQRAGGGTDTQYF.

The chain joins TRBV9 to TRBJ2-5; D gene unclear. Near its end, the DNA agrees better with TRBJ2-7, so the J call may be wrong. The CDR3 spans 13 residues. Germline loops: CDR1 SGDLS, CDR2 YYNGEE. The CDR3 nucleotides are TGTGCCAGCAGCGTAGCTCACAGCTCCGAGCAGTACTTC. As protein: CASSVAHSSEQYF.

The V call is TRBV19, the J call TRBJ2-7; 12 nucleotides agree with TRBD2. The CDR3 has 16 amino acids. V trimming: 0 bases; J trimming: 4 bases; junction bases outside the gene matches: 4. The germline V gene has CDR1 LNHDA and CDR2 SQIVND (reference sequence). In nucleotides, the CDR3 is TGTGCCAGTAGTATAGAAGGAACTAGCGGGGGGTACGAGCAGTACTTC. Translating gives CASSIEGTSGGYEQYF. Full variable domain (outside the CDR3, taken from reference TRBV19 and TRBJ2-7): DGGITQSPKYLFRKEGQNVTLSCEQNLNHDAMYWYRQDPGQGLRLIYYSQIVNDFQKGDIAEGYSVSREKKESFPLTVTSAQKNPTAFYLCASSIEGTSGGYEQYFGPGTRLTVT.

V and J are TRBV6-5 and TRBJ1-6; the match to TRBD1 covers 7 bases. The ends lost 0 bases at V and 9 bases at J; junction bases unmatched: 8. The CDR3 runs 16 residues. Germline V gene lookup returns CDR1 MNHEY and CDR2 SVGAGI. The CDR3, as DNA: TGTGCCAGCAGTTACTCGCGTCGGACAGGTATTTCACCCCTCCACTTT. Protein sequence: CASSYSRRTGISPLHF.

The chain links TRBV30 to TRBJ1-1; D call uncertain. This CDR3 is built from 12 residues. The germline V gene encodes CDR1 GTSNPN and CDR2 SVGIG (reference sequence). Between the trimmed V and J ends, which lost 4 bases and 7 bases, there was a span of 13 bases. The CDR3 loop reads CAWTASIVEAFF. As DNA, the CDR3 is TGTGCCTGGACCGCGAGTATTGTTGAAGCTTTCTTT. Using reference TRBV30 and TRBJ1-1 for the parts outside the CDR3, the full variable domain is SQTIHQWPATLVQPVGSPLSLECTVEGTSNPNLYWYRQAAGRGLQLLFYSVGIGQISSEVPQNLSASRPQDRQFILSSKKLLLSDSGFYLCAWTASIVEAFFGQGTRLTVV.